This T cell receptor beta chain derives from a study of T cell changes during pregnancy in multiple sclerosis. In germline, CDR1 is SQVTM, CDR2 ANQGSEA. The CDR3 runs 15 residues. The V segment lost 4 bases and the J segment 0 bases; nucleotides outside the gene matches: 6. Method: immunoSEQ multiplex PCR; TCRdb's copy keeps in-frame clones and lacks some. The sample records 39,000 or so clones, 94% being singletons. This clonotype was obtained from a female donor with multiple sclerosis, enrolled in a pregnancy study. The sample here was CD8+ T cells from peripheral blood mononuclear cells, taken in the third trimester of pregnancy. The V gene is TRBV29-1, the J gene TRBJ2-1; 7 bases are a match to TRBD2. The CDR3: CSVVSREASYNEQFF. In DNA, the CDR3 is TGCAGCGTTGTATCTCGGGAGGCCTCCTACAATGAGCAGTTCTTC.